The 9 T cell receptor beta chains presented below share a single source sample, sequenced in a study of blood T cell repertoires in COVID-19. Sequencing used immunoSEQ multiplex PCR; TCRdb keeps in-frame clones, though not all of them. The top ten hold 2.5% to 3% of the sample, which has over 50,000 clones, about nine tenths seen once. Sequenced input: peripheral blood. The receptor set was obtained from an older man with acute or convalescent COVID-19.

This rearrangement joins TRBV14 to TRBJ1-5; D is undetermined. Germline V gene lookup returns CDR1 SGHDN and CDR2 FVKESK. This CDR3 is 13 amino acids long. With 1 base removed from V and 5 bases from J, the gap between germline ends came to 6 bases. This CDR3 is CASSQGLDQPQHF. The CDR3 DNA sequence: TGTGCCAGCAGCCAAGGGCTGGATCAGCCCCAGCATTTT. Full variable domain (rest looked up from reference TRBV14 and TRBJ1-5): EAGVTQFPSHSVIEKGQTVTLRCDPISGHDNLYWYRRVMGKEIKFLLHFVKESKQDESGMPNNRFLAERTGGTYSTLKVQPAELEDSGVYFCASSQGLDQPQHFGDGTRLSIL.

The rearrangement uses TRBV3-1 (or the pseudogene TRBV3-2) and TRBJ2-5, with 9 nucleotides matching TRBD2. V shed 3 bases and J 3 bases; nucleotides not matched to a gene: 11. The germline CDR1 and CDR2 sequences are LGHDT and YNNKEL (reference sequence). The CDR3 has 17 amino acids. The CDR3 coding sequence is TGTGCCAGCAGCCACCGGACTAGCGCGGACCCTAAAGAGACCCAGTACTTC. Amino acids: CASSHRTSADPKETQYF.

In this sample, this clone turned up a few times. This chain joins TRBV2 and TRBJ1-5; D remains unclear. This CDR3 region has 12 residues. V shed 8 bases and J shed 0 bases, with 5 bases lying between them. Germline V gene lookup returns CDR1 SNHLY and CDR2 FYNNEI. The DNA for the CDR3 is TGTGCCAGCGGCCTTAGCAATCAGCCCCAGCATTTT. Translating gives CASGLSNQPQHF. Supplemented by reference TRBV2 and TRBJ1-5, the full variable domain reads EPEVTQTPSHQVTQMGQEVILRCVPISNHLYFYWYRQILGQKVEFLVSFYNNEISEKSEIFDDQFSVERPDGSNFTLKIRSTKLEDSAMYFCASGLSNQPQHFGDGTRLSIL.

The rearrangement uses TRBV20-1 and TRBJ1-1, with TRBD1 matching over 8 bases. The CDR3 has 11 amino acids. Per germline, CDR1 DFQATT and CDR2 SNEGSKA (reference sequence). With V trimmed by 5 bases and J by 8 bases, 4 bases remained unmatched. CDR3 sequence (DNA): TGCAGTGCTGATCGGACAGGGGAAGCTTTCTTT. It is translated as CSADRTGEAFF.

The chain has TRBV28 and TRBJ2-7, with 10 bases identical to TRBD1. V shed 6 bases, J shed 5 bases, and the junction held 10 bases outside the gene matches. The length of the CDR3 is 15 residues. CDR1 MDHEN and CDR2 SYDVKM come from the germline V gene. CDR3 DNA: TGTGCCAGCAGCCGGCAGACAGGGGGCCCACACGAGCAGTACTTC. This translates into CASSRQTGGPHEQYF.

This chain connects TRBV7-6 to TRBJ2-1, with TRBD2 identical over 10 bases. The CDR3 length is 14 residues. Germline CDR1 is SGHVS and CDR2 is FNYEAQ. J gave up 8 bases and V 3 bases, and 4 bases lay outside the gene matches. CDR3 sequence (DNA): TGTGCCAGCAGCTTTAGCGGGGGGCGGGATGAGCAGTTCTTC. The encoded protein is CASSFSGGRDEQFF.

The chain uses TRBV6-5 and TRBJ2-5; the D is unclear. The germline V and J ends were trimmed by 7 bases and 5 bases, with 14 bases remaining between them. The V gene's germline CDR1 is MNHEY and CDR2 SVGAGI. The CDR3 loop spans 13 amino acids. CDR3 in DNA: TGTGCCAGCACCCCGAGATCCGCCGAGACCCAGTACTTC. Its protein is CASTPRSAETQYF.

The genes are TRBV10-2 and TRBJ2-1, with 12 bases matching TRBD2. The V segment lost 4 bases and the J segment 5 bases; nucleotides outside the gene matches: 12. Germline V gene sequence: CDR1 WSHSY, CDR2 SAAADI. The CDR3 length is 18 residues. This CDR3 reads CASSALAGGPSFNNEQFF. CDR3 DNA sequence: TGCGCCAGCAGTGCACTAGCGGGGGGCCCCTCCTTCAACAATGAGCAGTTCTTC.

The table lists this clone with a count of one. V usage is TRBV13 and J usage is TRBJ1-3, with a weak D call TRBD1 (6 bases). CDR1 and CDR2 from the germline V gene are PRHDT and FYEKMQ (reference sequence). V lost 2 bases and J 12 bases, leaving 26 bases between the germline ends. CDR3 size: 17 residues. In DNA, the CDR3 is TGTGCCAGCAGCTTAAGTGTGGTCCGGACAGTCTCGCGGGTCATATATTTT. This sequence encodes CASSLSVVRTVSRVIYF.